These 2 T cell receptor beta chains share one sample of origin, sequenced in a study of CD8+ T cells in alopecia areata. Treatment here: oral pan-JAK inhibitor, 5-10 mg twice daily. Isolated RNA was reverse transcribed into cDNA used as the sequencing template. TCRdb's table, derived via immunoSEQ multiplex PCR, lists solely in-frame clones and lacks some. Here the sample spans more than 100,000 clones, around 84% being singletons. This specimen consisted of CD8+ T cells sorted from blood, obtained around week 34, from a patient treated with tofacitinib. These receptors all come from a human donor with alopecia areata.

The chain has TRBV7-2 and TRBJ2-7; a possible D gene is TRBD2 (6 bases). The CDR3 is 14 amino acids. Germline V gene lookup returns CDR1 SGHTA and CDR2 FQGNSA. V dropped 5 bases and J dropped 0 bases, with 11 bases sitting between them. This chain's CDR3 is CASSPAGSSYEQYF. The CDR3 DNA reads TGTGCCAGCAGCCCCGCGGGGAGCTCCTACGAGCAGTACTTC.

The V call is TRBV27, the J call TRBJ2-1; D is undetermined. V lost 5 bases and J lost 6, with 11 bases in between. Germline assignment: CDR1 MNHEY and CDR2 SMNVEV (reference sequence). The CDR3 totals 13 residues. The CDR3 DNA sequence: TGTGCCAGCAGTGAAGGGCCTGCCAATGAGCAGTTCTTC. It codes for CASSEGPANEQFF.